One sample yielded the 27 T cell receptor beta chains listed below, sequenced in a study of cytotoxic CD8 clonotypes in ibrutinib-treated CLL. Assay used: immunoSEQ multiplex PCR; TCRdb lists only in-frame clones, some missing. This sample carries 270,000 or so clones, roughly 76% of them seen once, and the ten largest clones take roughly 5.7%. Material: PBMCs, obtained at disease progression, from a patient treated with ibrutinib. All receptors derive from a human donor with chronic lymphocytic leukemia.

This clone came up many times. The CDR3 DNA reads TGCGCCAGCAGCTTGGACGGGGGCACTGAAGCTTTCTTT. It encodes CASSLDGGTEAFF. The V gene is TRBV5-1, the J gene TRBJ1-1; possibly TRBD1 for D (5 bases). V lost 0 bases and J 4 bases, leaving 7 bases between the germline ends. The CDR3 extends over 13 amino acids. From germline, CDR1 is SGHRS and CDR2 YFSETQ.

V is TRBV9 and J is TRBJ2-7; possibly TRBD2 for D (6 bases). V was pared by 0 bases and J by 0 bases, with 10 bases between. The length of the CDR3 is 15 residues. CDR1 and CDR2 from the germline V gene are SGDLS and YYNGEE. CDR3 protein: CASSVEGTGSYEQYF. The CDR3 coding sequence is TGTGCCAGCAGCGTAGAAGGGACTGGCTCCTACGAGCAGTACTTC.

Remarks on this clone: Other DNA sequences within the sample encode an identical CDR3. This sequence joins TRBV11-2 and TRBJ1-2; D not certain. V was pared by 1 base and J by 0 bases, with 3 bases between. CDR3 length: 13 residues. Looked up from germline, CDR1 is SGHAT and CDR2 is FQNNGV. The CDR3 loop is CASSLVSNYGYTF. The CDR3 nucleotides read TGTGCCAGCAGCTTAGTCTCTAACTATGGCTACACCTTC.

The chain employs TRBV29-1 and TRBJ2-6; either TRBD1 or TRBD2 may fit D (5 bases each). Trimming took 7 bases from V and 3 from J, leaving 19 bases between them. In germline, CDR1 is SQVTM, CDR2 ANQGSEA. CDR3 size: 16 residues. CDR3 coding DNA: TGCAGCGCACTTTCCTCATGGGGGTATGGGGCCAACGTCCTGACTTTC. It specifies CSALSSWGYGANVLTF.

The table lists this clone with a count of one. The chain employs TRBV29-1 and TRBJ1-4; D is undetermined. Germline CDR1 is SQVTM and CDR2 is ANQGSEA. V shed 0 bases and J shed 4 bases, with 6 bases lying between them. The CDR3 is made up of 13 amino acids. The CDR3 sequence is CSVEDDRNEKLFF. The CDR3 DNA sequence: TGCAGCGTTGAAGATGACCGTAATGAAAAACTGTTTTTT.

This chain joins TRBV6-5 and TRBJ2-7; 8 bases align to TRBD2. Germline CDR1 and CDR2: MNHEY and SVGAGI. The CDR3 is 15 residues long. J lost 0 bases, V lost 5 bases, and 6 bases had no gene match. The CDR3 here is CASSRRGGRSYEQYF. CDR3 DNA: TGTGCCAGCAGTCGGCGCGGGGGGCGCTCCTACGAGCAGTACTTC.

A word on this clone: A much larger clone is a single base away; this may be a read error. Other DNA sequences in the sample encode the same CDR3. This chain uses TRBV28 with TRBJ2-7; D is perhaps TRBD1 (5 bases). The CDR3 has 11 residues. V was pared by 4 bases and J by 4 bases, with 5 bases between. Germline V gene sequence: CDR1 MDHEN, CDR2 SYDVKM. The CDR3 bases are TGTGCCAGCAGTTCAGGGTACGAGCAGTACTTC. Amino acids: CASSSGYEQYF.

The chain recombines TRBV25-1 with TRBJ2-1, with D possibly being TRBD1 (6 bases). V was cut by 4 bases and J by 2 bases, with 12 bases left in between. Germline V lookup: CDR1 MGHDK, CDR2 SYGVNS. This CDR3 is built from 15 residues. The DNA of the CDR3 is TGTGCCAGCAGTGGTCGCAGGGGTGCCTACAATGAGCAGTTCTTC. This codes for CASSGRRGAYNEQFF.

This chain connects TRBV4-3 to TRBJ1-2, with D perhaps TRBD1 (5 bases). V lost 0 bases to trimming and J lost 4 bases, with 15 bases between them. CDR1 LGHNA and CDR2 YSLEER come from the germline V gene. CDR3 length equals 16 residues. The CDR3 is CASSQDSLRTGYGYTF. CDR3 sequence (DNA): TGCGCCAGCAGCCAAGATAGTTTGCGAACAGGCTATGGCTACACCTTC.

CDR3 loop: CASSLGGAETQYF. DNA of the CDR3: TGTGCCAGCAGCTTAGGCGGTGCGGAGACCCAGTACTTC. The chain is built from TRBV11-2 and TRBJ2-5; D gene ambiguous. Trimming shortened V by 1 base and J by 5 bases, and 8 bases separated the two germline ends. The CDR3 consists of 13 residues. Looked up from germline, CDR1 is SGHAT and CDR2 is FQNNGV.

CDR3 nucleotides: TGTGCCAGCAGCCTGAACGCGGGACAGGGTGGCGCTGGGGCCAACGTCCTGACTTTC. As protein: CASSLNAGQGGAGANVLTF. The V and J genes are TRBV4-2 and TRBJ2-6; 9 bases are shared with TRBD1. CDR3 length: 19 residues. CDR1 is LGHNA, CDR2 YNFKEQ, per germline. Trimming cost V 4 bases and J 2 bases; bases outside gene matches: 12.

The chain carries TRBV11-2 and TRBJ2-7; TRBD1 matches at 8 bases. CDR1 is SGHAT and CDR2 is FQNNGV in the germline V gene. The ends lost 10 bases at V and 3 bases at J; junction bases unmatched: 11. There are 14 residues in the CDR3. The CDR3 protein is CATRTARGHYEQYF. CDR3 coding DNA: TGTGCCACCAGGACGGCCAGGGGGCACTACGAGCAGTACTTC.

The chain uses TRBV4-1 and TRBJ1-6, with a possible D match to TRBD1 (5 bases). The CDR3 contains 15 residues. Per the germline V gene, CDR1 is MGHRA and CDR2 is YSYEKL. Trimming shortened V by 1 base and J by 8 bases, and 12 bases separated the two germline ends. CDR3 sequence (DNA): TGCGCCAGCAGCCAAGTCGGGGGGGAGTATTCACCCCTCCACTTT. Residues: CASSQVGGEYSPLHF.

The V call is TRBV7-2, the J call TRBJ2-3; D is unclear. Germline CDR1 is SGHTA and CDR2 is FQGNSA. With 1 base removed from V and 2 bases from J, the gap between germline ends came to 10 bases. The CDR3 has 15 amino acids. Written as DNA, the CDR3 is TGTGCCAGCAGCTTAGGAGTCGGCGTCACAGATACGCAGTATTTT. Translation: CASSLGVGVTDTQYF.

V gene TRBV21-1 combines with J gene TRBJ1-1. TRBV21-1 is annotated as a pseudogene. This CDR3 region has 10 residues. In DNA form, the CDR3 reads TGTGCCAGCAGCGCCTTTGAAGCTTTCTTT. Translation: CASSAFEAFF.

The rearrangement links TRBV6-5 to TRBJ2-1, with 8 bases identical to TRBD2. The V segment lost 0 bases and the J segment 7 bases; nucleotides outside the gene matches: 5. Germline CDR1 MNHEY, CDR2 SVGAGI. This CDR3 comprises 15 residues. This CDR3 is CASSYSREGLNEQFF. As DNA, the CDR3 is TGTGCCAGCAGTTACTCCCGGGAGGGCCTGAATGAGCAGTTCTTC.

A few counts support this clone. The rearrangement joins TRBV15 to TRBJ1-5; 7 positions match TRBD1. Germline V gives CDR1 LNHNV, CDR2 YYDKDF (reference sequence). Trimming at V came to 1 base and at J to 1 base, leaving 7 bases not matched to a gene. The CDR3 sequence is 17 residues long. CDR3 coding DNA: TGTGCCACCAGCAGAGGTCGGCAGGGGGTCAGCAATCAGCCCCAGCATTTT. It codes for CATSRGRQGVSNQPQHF.

This chain uses TRBV5-6 with TRBJ1-2; weak D call: TRBD1 (6 bases). The germline V gene encodes CDR1 SGHDT and CDR2 YYEEEE. Trimming stripped 6 bases from V and 2 bases from J, with 17 bases between. The CDR3 has 15 amino acids. CDR3 DNA: TGTGCCAGCAAATCAAGGAGGGACACAAACTATGGCTACACCTTC. Its translation: CASKSRRDTNYGYTF.

This clone was detected only a few times. CDR3 sequence (DNA): TGCAGCGTTGAAGATCGAGATGTAAGGGGCATAGGCGCCGGGGAGCTGTTTTTT. Its translation is CSVEDRDVRGIGAGELFF. The rearrangement uses TRBV29-1 and TRBJ2-2; D is possibly TRBD1 (5 bases). V was clipped by 0 bases and J by 6 bases, with 23 bases between them. In germline, CDR1 is SQVTM, CDR2 ANQGSEA. The CDR3 consists of 18 residues.

This clone has more than one count but fewer than ten. The chain is built from TRBV25-1 and TRBJ1-4, with D possibly TRBD1 on 6 matching bases. The CDR3 covers 15 residues. In germline, CDR1 is MGHDK, CDR2 SYGVNS. The V end lost 6 bases, the J end lost 5 bases, and 16 bases lay between the germline ends. As DNA, the CDR3 is TGTGCCAGCAGCGAAATCGGCAGGGGAAATGAAAAACTGTTTTTT. Amino acids: CASSEIGRGNEKLFF.

V usage is TRBV27 and J usage is TRBJ2-3; the D is unclear. Germline V gene lookup returns CDR1 MNHEY and CDR2 SMNVEV (reference sequence). The germline V and J ends were trimmed by 9 bases and 2 bases, with 9 bases remaining between them. The CDR3 sequence is 12 residues long. The CDR3 here is CASSGPTDTQYF. The CDR3 DNA reads TGTGCCAGTAGTGGTCCCACAGATACGCAGTATTTT.

This chain links TRBV7-2 with TRBJ2-2; D might be TRBD1 or TRBD2, each matching 5 bases. The CDR3 totals 16 residues. Germline V gives CDR1 SGHTA, CDR2 FQGNSA. Trimming pared 4 bases from V and 2 bases from J, leaving 14 bases between. CDR3 DNA: TGTGCCAGCAGCTCCCGCCGGGGCATAAACACCGGGGAGCTGTTTTTT. Its translation is CASSSRRGINTGELFF.

This clone was counted a few times. The genes are TRBV18 and TRBJ2-2, with 9 bases matching TRBD1. The length of the CDR3 is 16 residues. V was clipped by 2 bases and J by 2 bases; unmatched bases: 3. Germline assignment: CDR1 KGHSH and CDR2 LQKENI. The CDR3 nucleotides are TGTGCCAGCTCACCAAACAGGGGGCAAAACACCGGGGAGCTGTTTTTT. Its translation: CASSPNRGQNTGELFF.

The chain links TRBV28 to TRBJ1-1; D perhaps matches TRBD1 (5 bases). V dropped 4 bases and J dropped 5 bases, with 20 bases sitting between them. There are 16 residues in the CDR3. The germline gives CDR1 MDHEN, CDR2 SYDVKM. The CDR3 DNA follows: TGTGCCAGCAGTTCCCTAACAGGTACATGGGGGACTGAAGCTTTCTTT. It encodes CASSSLTGTWGTEAFF.

The gene calls are TRBV11-1 and TRBJ1-1; D remains ambiguous. CDR1 is SGHAT and CDR2 is FQDESV in the germline V gene (reference sequence). Between the trimmed V and J ends, which lost 5 bases and 7 bases, there was a span of 11 bases. The CDR3 is 12 residues long. CDR3 in amino acids: CASSPGRYEAFF. The CDR3 DNA reads as TGTGCCAGCAGCCCCGGTAGATATGAAGCTTTCTTT.

The chain carries TRBV2 and TRBJ2-3; 9 nucleotides line up with TRBD1. Germline CDR1 and CDR2: SNHLY and FYNNEI. The CDR3 is 19 residues long. The CDR3 bases are TGTGCTCACCTATGGGGGACAGGGAACTATGTAGGTAGCGGAGGTACGCAGTATTTT. Amino acid sequence: CAHLWGTGNYVGSGGTQYF.

V usage is TRBV7-9 and J usage is TRBJ2-1; the D gene is possibly TRBD1 (6 bases). V lost 1 base and J lost 5, with 15 bases in between. Per the germline V gene, CDR1 is SEHNR and CDR2 is FQNEAQ (reference sequence). This CDR3 comprises 16 residues. CDR3 sequence: CASSLVPKQGNNEQFF. DNA for the CDR3: TGTGCCAGCAGCTTAGTACCCAAACAGGGAAACAATGAGCAGTTCTTC.